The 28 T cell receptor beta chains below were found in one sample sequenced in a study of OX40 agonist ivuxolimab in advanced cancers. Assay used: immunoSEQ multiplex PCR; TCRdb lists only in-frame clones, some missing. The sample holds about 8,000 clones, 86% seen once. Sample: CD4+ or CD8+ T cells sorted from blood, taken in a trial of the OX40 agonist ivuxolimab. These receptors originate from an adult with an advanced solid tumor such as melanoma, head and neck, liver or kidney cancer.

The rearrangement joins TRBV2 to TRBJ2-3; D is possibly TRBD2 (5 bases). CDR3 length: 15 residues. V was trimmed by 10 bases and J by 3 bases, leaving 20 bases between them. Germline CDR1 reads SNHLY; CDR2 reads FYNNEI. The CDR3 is CATSKGIGETDTQYF. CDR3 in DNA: TGTGCCACTTCAAAAGGGATCGGGGAGACAGATACGCAGTATTTT.

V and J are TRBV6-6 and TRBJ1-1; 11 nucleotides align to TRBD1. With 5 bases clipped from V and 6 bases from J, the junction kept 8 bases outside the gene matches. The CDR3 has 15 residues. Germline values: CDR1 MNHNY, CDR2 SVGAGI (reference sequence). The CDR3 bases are TGTGCCAGCAGTACTAGGACAGGGGGCTTGGCTGAAGCTTTCTTT. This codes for CASSTRTGGLAEAFF.

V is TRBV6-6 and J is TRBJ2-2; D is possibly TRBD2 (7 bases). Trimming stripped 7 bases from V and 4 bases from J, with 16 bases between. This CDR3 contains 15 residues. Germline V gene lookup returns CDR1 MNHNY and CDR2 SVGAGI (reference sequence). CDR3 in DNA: TGTGCCAGCAAATCCGGGGGGCGAGGCACCGGGGAGCTGTTTTTT. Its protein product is CASKSGGRGTGELFF.

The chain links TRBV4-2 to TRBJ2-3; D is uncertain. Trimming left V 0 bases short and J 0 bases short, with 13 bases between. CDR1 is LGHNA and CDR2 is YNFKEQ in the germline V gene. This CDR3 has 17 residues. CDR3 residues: CASSQDSWVSSTDTQYF. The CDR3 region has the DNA TGTGCCAGCAGCCAAGATTCCTGGGTATCTAGCACAGATACGCAGTATTTT.

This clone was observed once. DNA of the CDR3: TGTGCCAGCTCACCCCGGGATAATTCACCCCTCCACTTT. Amino acid sequence: CASSPRDNSPLHF. The V gene is TRBV18, the J gene TRBJ1-6, with no clear D. Germline CDR1 and CDR2: KGHSH and LQKENI. The CDR3 extends over 13 amino acids. The V end lost 3 bases, the J end lost 5 bases, and 5 bases lay between the germline ends.

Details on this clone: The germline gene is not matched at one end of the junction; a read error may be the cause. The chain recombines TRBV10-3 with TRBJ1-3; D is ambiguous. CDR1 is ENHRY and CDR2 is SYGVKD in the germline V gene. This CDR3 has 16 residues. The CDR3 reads CAISAVGRSSGSTIYF. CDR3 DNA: TGTGCCATCAGTGCCGTCGGGCGGAGCTCTGGAAGCACCATATATTTT.

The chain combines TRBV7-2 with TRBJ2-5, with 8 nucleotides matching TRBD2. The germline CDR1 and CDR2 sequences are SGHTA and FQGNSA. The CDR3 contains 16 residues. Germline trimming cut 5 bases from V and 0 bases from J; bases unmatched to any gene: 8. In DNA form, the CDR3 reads TGTGCCAGCAGCCTAACTAGCGGAGTGTACCAAGAGACCCAGTACTTC. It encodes CASSLTSGVYQETQYF.

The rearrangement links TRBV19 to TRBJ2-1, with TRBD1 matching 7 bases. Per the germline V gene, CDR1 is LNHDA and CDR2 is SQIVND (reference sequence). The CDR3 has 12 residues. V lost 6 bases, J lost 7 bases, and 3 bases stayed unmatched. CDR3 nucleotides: TGTGCCAGTAGCCGACAGGGTAATGAGCAGTTCTTC. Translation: CASSRQGNEQFF. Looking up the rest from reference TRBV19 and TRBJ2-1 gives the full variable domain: DGGITQSPKYLFRKEGQNVTLSCEQNLNHDAMYWYRQDPGQGLRLIYYSQIVNDFQKGDIAEGYSVSREKKESFPLTVTSAQKNPTAFYLCASSRQGNEQFFGPGTRLTVL.

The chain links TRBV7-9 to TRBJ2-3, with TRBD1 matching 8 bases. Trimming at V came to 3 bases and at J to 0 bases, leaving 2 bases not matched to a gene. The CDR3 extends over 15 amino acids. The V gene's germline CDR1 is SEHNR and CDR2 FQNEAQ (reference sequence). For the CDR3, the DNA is TGTGCCAGCAGCTTCGGACAGGGTAGCACAGATACGCAGTATTTT. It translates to CASSFGQGSTDTQYF.

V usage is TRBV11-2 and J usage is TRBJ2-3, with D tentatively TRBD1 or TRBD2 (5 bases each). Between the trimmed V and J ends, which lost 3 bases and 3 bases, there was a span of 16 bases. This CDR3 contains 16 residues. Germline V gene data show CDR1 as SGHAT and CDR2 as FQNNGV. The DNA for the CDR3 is TGTGCCAGCAGCTTCGCGGGCGGTGGGGCTACAGATACGCAGTATTTT. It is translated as CASSFAGGGATDTQYF.

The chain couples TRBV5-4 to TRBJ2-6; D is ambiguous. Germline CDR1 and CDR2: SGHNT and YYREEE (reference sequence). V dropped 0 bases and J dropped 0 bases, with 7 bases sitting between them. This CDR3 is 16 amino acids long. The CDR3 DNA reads TGTGCCAGCAGCTTGGTTACGTCCTCTGGGGCCAACGTCCTGACTTTC. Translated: CASSLVTSSGANVLTF. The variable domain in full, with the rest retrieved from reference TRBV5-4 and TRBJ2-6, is ETGVTQSPTHLIKTRGQQVTLRCSSQSGHNTVSWYQQALGQGPQFIFQYYREEENGRGNFPPRFSGLQFPNYSSELNVNALELDDSALYLCASSLVTSSGANVLTFGAGSRLTVL.

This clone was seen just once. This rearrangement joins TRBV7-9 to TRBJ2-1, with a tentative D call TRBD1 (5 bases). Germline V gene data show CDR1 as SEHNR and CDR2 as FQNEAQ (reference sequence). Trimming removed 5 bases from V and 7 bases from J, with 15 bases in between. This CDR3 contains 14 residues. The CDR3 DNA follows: TGTGCCAGCAGCGCGCAGGGAAACGGGAATGAGCAGTTCTTC. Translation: CASSAQGNGNEQFF.

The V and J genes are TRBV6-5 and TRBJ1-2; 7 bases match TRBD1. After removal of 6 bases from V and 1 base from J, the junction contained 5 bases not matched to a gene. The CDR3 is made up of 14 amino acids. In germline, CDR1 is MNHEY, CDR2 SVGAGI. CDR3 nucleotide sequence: TGTGCCAGCAGAGGGACAGCTGATAACTATGGCTACACCTTC. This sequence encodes CASRGTADNYGYTF.

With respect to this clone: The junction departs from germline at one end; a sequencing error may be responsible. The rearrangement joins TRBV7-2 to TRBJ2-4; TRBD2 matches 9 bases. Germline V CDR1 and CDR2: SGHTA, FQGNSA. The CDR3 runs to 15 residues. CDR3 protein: CASSLAGLAQNIQYF. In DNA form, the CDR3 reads TGTGCCAGCAGCTTAGCGGGACTAGCCCAAAACATTCAGTACTTC.

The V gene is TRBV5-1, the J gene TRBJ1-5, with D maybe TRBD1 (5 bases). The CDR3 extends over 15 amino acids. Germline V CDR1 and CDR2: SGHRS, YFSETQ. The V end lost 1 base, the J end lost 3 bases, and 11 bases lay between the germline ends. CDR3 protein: CASSLRAGDNQPQHF. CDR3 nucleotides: TGCGCCAGCAGCTTGAGGGCGGGGGACAATCAGCCCCAGCATTTT.

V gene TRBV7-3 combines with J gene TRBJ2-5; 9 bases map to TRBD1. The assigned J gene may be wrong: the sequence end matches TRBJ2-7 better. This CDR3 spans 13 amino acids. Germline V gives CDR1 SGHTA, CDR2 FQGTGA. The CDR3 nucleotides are TGTGCCAGCAGCGATAGGACAGGGGCCGAGCAGTACTTC. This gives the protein CASSDRTGAEQYF.

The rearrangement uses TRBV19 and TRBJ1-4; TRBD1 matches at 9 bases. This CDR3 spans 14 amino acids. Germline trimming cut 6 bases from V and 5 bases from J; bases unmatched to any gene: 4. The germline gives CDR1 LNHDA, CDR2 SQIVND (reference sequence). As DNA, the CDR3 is TGTGCCAGTAGACAACAGGGGGCAAATGAAAAACTGTTTTTT. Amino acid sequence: CASRQQGANEKLFF.

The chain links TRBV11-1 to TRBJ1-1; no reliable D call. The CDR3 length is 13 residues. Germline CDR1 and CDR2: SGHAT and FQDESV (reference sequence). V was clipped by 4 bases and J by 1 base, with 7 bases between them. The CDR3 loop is CASSSSPNTEAFF. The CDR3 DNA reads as TGTGCCAGCAGCTCTAGCCCGAACACTGAAGCTTTCTTT.

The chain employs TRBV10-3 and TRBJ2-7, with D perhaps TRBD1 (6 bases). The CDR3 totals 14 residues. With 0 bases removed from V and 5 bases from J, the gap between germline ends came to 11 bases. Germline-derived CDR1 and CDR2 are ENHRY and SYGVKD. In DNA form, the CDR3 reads TGTGCCATCAGTGAGTCTACAGGGAATGACGAGCAGTACTTC. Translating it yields CAISESTGNDEQYF.

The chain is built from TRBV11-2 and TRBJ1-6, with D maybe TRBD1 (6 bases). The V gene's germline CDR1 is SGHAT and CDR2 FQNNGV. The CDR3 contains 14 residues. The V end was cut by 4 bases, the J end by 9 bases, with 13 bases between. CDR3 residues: CASSSRVGGSPLHF. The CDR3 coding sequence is TGTGCCAGCAGCTCCCGTGTAGGGGGTTCACCCCTCCACTTT.

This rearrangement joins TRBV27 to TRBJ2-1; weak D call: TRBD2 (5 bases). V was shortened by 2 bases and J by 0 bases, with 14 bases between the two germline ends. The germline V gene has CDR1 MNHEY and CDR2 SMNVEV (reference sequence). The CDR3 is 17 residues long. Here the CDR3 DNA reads TGTGCCAGCAGTTTAATACCCCGACTACCCTCCTACAATGAGCAGTTCTTC. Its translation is CASSLIPRLPSYNEQFF.

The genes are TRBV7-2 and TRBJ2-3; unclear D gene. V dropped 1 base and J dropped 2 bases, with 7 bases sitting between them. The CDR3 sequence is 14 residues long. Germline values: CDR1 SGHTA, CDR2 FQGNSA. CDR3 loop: CASSLEGFTDTQYF. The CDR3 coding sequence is TGTGCCAGCAGCTTAGAAGGGTTCACAGATACGCAGTATTTT.

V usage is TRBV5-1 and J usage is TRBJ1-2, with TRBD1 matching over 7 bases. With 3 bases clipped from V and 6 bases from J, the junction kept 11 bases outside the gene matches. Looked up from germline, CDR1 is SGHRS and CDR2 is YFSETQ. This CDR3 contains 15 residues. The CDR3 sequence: CASSSTGERWDGYTF. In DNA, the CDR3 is TGCGCCAGCAGCTCTACAGGGGAGCGGTGGGATGGCTACACCTTC. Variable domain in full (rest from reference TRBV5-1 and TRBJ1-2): KAGVTQTPRYLIKTRGQQVTLSCSPISGHRSVSWYQQTPGQGLQFLFEYFSETQRNKGNFPGRFSGRQFSNSRSEMNVSTLELGDSALYLCASSSTGERWDGYTFGSGTRLTVV.

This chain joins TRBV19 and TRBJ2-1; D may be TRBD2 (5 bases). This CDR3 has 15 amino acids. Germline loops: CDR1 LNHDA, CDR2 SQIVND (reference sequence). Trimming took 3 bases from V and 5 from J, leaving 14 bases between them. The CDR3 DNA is TGTGCCAGTAGTATTGGCGGGTTCGCTAACAATGAGCAGTTCTTC. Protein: CASSIGGFANNEQFF. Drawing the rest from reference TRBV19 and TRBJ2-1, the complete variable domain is DGGITQSPKYLFRKEGQNVTLSCEQNLNHDAMYWYRQDPGQGLRLIYYSQIVNDFQKGDIAEGYSVSREKKESFPLTVTSAQKNPTAFYLCASSIGGFANNEQFFGPGTRLTVL.

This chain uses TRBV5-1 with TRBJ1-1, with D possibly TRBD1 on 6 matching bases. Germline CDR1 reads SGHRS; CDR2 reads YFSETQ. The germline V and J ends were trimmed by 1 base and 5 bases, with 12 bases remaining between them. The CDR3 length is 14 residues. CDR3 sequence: CASSLRDTETEAFF. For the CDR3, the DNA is TGCGCCAGCAGCTTGAGGGACACCGAGACTGAAGCTTTCTTT.

CDR3 amino acids: CASSPGDRGTDTQYF. The CDR3 DNA sequence: TGTGCCAGCTCACCGGGGGACAGGGGCACAGATACGCAGTATTTT. The gene calls are TRBV18 and TRBJ2-3; 9 nucleotides line up with TRBD1. CDR3 size: 15 residues. Germline CDR1 and CDR2: KGHSH and LQKENI. Unmatched junction bases numbered 2, after V lost 3 bases and J lost 1 base.

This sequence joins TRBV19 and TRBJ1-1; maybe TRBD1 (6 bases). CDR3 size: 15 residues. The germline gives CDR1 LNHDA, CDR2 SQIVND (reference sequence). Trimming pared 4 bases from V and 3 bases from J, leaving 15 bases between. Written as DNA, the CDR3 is TGTGCCAGTAGTACCGCGACAGGTCGGTACACTGAAGCTTTCTTT. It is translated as CASSTATGRYTEAFF.

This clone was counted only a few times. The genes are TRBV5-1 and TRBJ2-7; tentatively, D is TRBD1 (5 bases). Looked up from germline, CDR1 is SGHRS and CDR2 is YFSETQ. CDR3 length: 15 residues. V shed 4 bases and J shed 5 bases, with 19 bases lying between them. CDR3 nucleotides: TGCGCCAGCAGCCAGAGGTCTGGGGCAACCCACGAGCAGTACTTC. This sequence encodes CASSQRSGATHEQYF.